The next 25 T cell receptor beta chains were all read from a single sample in a study of human T cells and chemical hapten exposure. Time point defined: patch test 3, about 24 weeks after DPC sensitization. As for treatment: therapeutic diphenylcyclopropenone sensitization with weekly scalp DPC. TCRdb redid the calling of the RACE reads with MiXCR, one entry per CDR3 protein. This table has roughly 200,000 distinct CDR3 sequences, around 23% appearing once. The sample was whole blood, taken in connection with sensitization to the hapten diphenylcyclopropenone (DPC). The receptors derive from a woman in her thirties or forties with alopecia areata. Some clones in this sample may be carry-over from other donors' samples.

The table lists this clonotype with a few counts. The chain couples TRBV4-2 to TRBJ2-3; 11 positions agree with TRBD2. The CDR3 covers 18 residues. The ends lost 4 bases at V and 3 bases at J; junction bases unmatched: 12. Germline CDR1 LGHNA, CDR2 YNFKEQ. The CDR3 loop reads CASSLPTSGAPDTDTQYF. CDR3 nucleotides: TGTGCCAGCAGCCTTCCGACTAGCGGGGCCCCCGATACAGATACGCAGTATTTT.

This clonotype was observed a few times. Relative to the germline gene, one junction end is altered; a read error may explain this. The J gene is TRBJ1-6, the V gene TRBV9; 7 nucleotides align to TRBD1. This CDR3 comprises 15 residues. Looked up from germline, CDR1 is SGDLS and CDR2 is YYNGEE. The CDR3 nucleotides are TGTGCCAGCAGCTTGGGACAGCCCGATAATTCAGCCCTCCACTTT. This sequence encodes CASSLGQPDNSALHF.

This clonotype has just a few counts. V usage is TRBV29-1 and J usage is TRBJ2-2; TRBD1 matches at 11 bases. Losses at the gene ends were 1 base for V and 0 bases for J; bases not matched to a gene: 7. Per the germline V gene, CDR1 is SQVTM and CDR2 is ANQGSEA. The CDR3 is 18 amino acids. The CDR3 region is CSVEGKLGQGANTGELFF. CDR3 DNA sequence: TGCAGCGTTGAAGGGAAATTGGGACAGGGGGCGAACACCGGGGAGCTGTTTTTT.

The V call is TRBV20-1, the J call TRBJ2-5; 7 nucleotides match TRBD2. The J segment lost 2 bases and the V segment lost 3 bases, leaving 6 bases of the junction unmatched. This CDR3 region has 14 residues. CDR1 is DFQATT, CDR2 SNEGSKA, per germline (reference sequence). The CDR3 is CSARERGPQETQYF. The CDR3 nucleotides are TGCAGTGCTAGGGAGCGGGGTCCACAAGAGACCCAGTACTTC.

The chain uses TRBV11-1 and TRBJ2-2, with TRBD1 as a possible D gene (6 bases). From germline, CDR1 is SGHAT and CDR2 FQDESV (reference sequence). The CDR3 runs 15 residues. Trimming left V 5 bases short and J 4 bases short, with 14 bases between. CDR3 coding DNA: TGTGCCAGCAGCCGACAGGCAACTTTCACCGGGGAGCTGTTTTTT. Its translation: CASSRQATFTGELFF.

This clonotype appeared many times. The rearrangement uses TRBV6-5 and TRBJ2-1; TRBD1 matches 9 bases. This CDR3 is built from 15 residues. The germline gives CDR1 MNHEY, CDR2 SVGAGI. The J segment lost 9 bases and the V segment lost 4 bases, leaving 10 bases of the junction unmatched. In DNA, the CDR3 is TGTGCCAGCAGTTTTCCGGGACAGGGTTTAGGTGAGCAGTTCTTC. It is translated as CASSFPGQGLGEQFF.

The rearrangement joins TRBV2 to TRBJ2-1; 7 bases align to TRBD2. CDR1 is SNHLY, CDR2 FYNNEI, per germline. V lost 6 bases, J lost 7 bases, and 9 bases stayed unmatched. This CDR3 is 14 amino acids long. The CDR3 sequence is CASRDRLAQNEQFF. The CDR3 nucleotides are TGTGCCAGCAGGGACCGACTAGCTCAGAATGAGCAGTTCTTC.

J is TRBJ2-3 and V is TRBV10-3; D possibly corresponds to TRBD2 (5 bases). V dropped 3 bases and J dropped 8 bases, with 9 bases sitting between them. Germline V CDR1 and CDR2: ENHRY, SYGVKD. The CDR3 runs to 12 residues. CDR3 protein: CAISDPSGTQYF. The CDR3 coding sequence is TGTGCCATCAGTGACCCCAGCGGTACGCAGTATTTT.

This chain connects TRBV12-3 or TRBV12-4 to TRBJ1-2, with D tentatively TRBD1 (6 bases). CDR3 size: 13 residues. Between the trimmed V and J ends, which lost 3 bases and 6 bases, there was a span of 11 bases. The DNA for the CDR3 is TGTGCCAGCAGTTTTGGACAGTTCGATGGCTACACCTTC. Protein: CASSFGQFDGYTF.

This chain connects TRBV7-9 to TRBJ2-1, with 11 bases aligning to TRBD2. In germline, CDR1 is SEHNR, CDR2 FQNEAQ (reference sequence). The CDR3 is 16 residues long. J lost 4 bases, V lost 5 bases, and 7 bases had no gene match. The CDR3 spells CASSRLGTSGYNEQFF. DNA for the CDR3: TGTGCCAGCAGCCGTTTGGGGACTAGCGGATACAATGAGCAGTTCTTC.

This rearrangement joins TRBV29-1 to TRBJ2-7; 11 nucleotides match TRBD1. Trimming removed 7 bases from V and 5 bases from J; junction bases left unmatched: 4. This CDR3 is built from 12 residues. Per the germline V gene, CDR1 is SQVTM and CDR2 is ANQGSEA. CDR3 protein: CSADRGQDEQYF. The CDR3 DNA is TGCAGCGCGGACAGGGGGCAAGACGAGCAGTACTTC.

The chain carries TRBV20-1 and TRBJ2-7; D call uncertain. Trimming shortened V by 0 bases and J by 6 bases, and 9 bases separated the two germline ends. Germline V gene sequence: CDR1 DFQATT, CDR2 SNEGSKA (reference sequence). This CDR3 is 12 amino acids long. The CDR3 region is CSARDARPEQYF. CDR3 nucleotide sequence: TGCAGTGCTAGAGATGCACGGCCCGAGCAGTACTTC.

In this sample, this clonotype turned up a few times. V and J are TRBV29-1 and TRBJ1-1, with 7 positions matching TRBD1. V lost 3 bases and J lost 4; bases outside the gene matches: 5. The CDR3 extends over 13 amino acids. Germline V gene sequence: CDR1 SQVTM, CDR2 ANQGSEA. The CDR3 reads CSVDFAGGTEAFF. DNA for the CDR3: TGCAGCGTTGATTTTGCAGGGGGCACTGAAGCTTTCTTT.

A few counts support this clonotype. This sequence joins TRBV2 and TRBJ2-5; TRBD1 agrees at 10 bases. Germline V lookup: CDR1 SNHLY, CDR2 FYNNEI. The J segment lost 5 bases and the V segment lost 5 bases, leaving 8 bases of the junction unmatched. The CDR3 has 15 residues. The CDR3 here is CASSSRDRGMETQYF. In DNA form, the CDR3 reads TGTGCCAGCAGTAGCCGGGACAGGGGCATGGAGACCCAGTACTTC.

V gene TRBV10-3 combines with J gene TRBJ1-4; tentatively, D is TRBD1 (5 bases). Trimming pared 0 bases from V and 4 bases from J, leaving 9 bases between. Germline CDR1 and CDR2: ENHRY and SYGVKD. The CDR3 runs to 15 residues. CDR3 DNA sequence: TGTGCCATCAGTGAGTCGGGGCAGCTTAATGAAAAACTGTTTTTT. The encoded protein is CAISESGQLNEKLFF.

This clonotype was observed a few times. The CDR3 DNA follows: TGTGCCAGCAGTGACTGGAGGGCCAATCTTCCAGAGACCCAGTACTTC. This encodes CASSDWRANLPETQYF. The rearrangement joins TRBV6-2 or TRBV6-3 to TRBJ2-5; weak D call: TRBD2 (6 bases). CDR3 length: 16 amino acids. Between the trimmed V and J ends, which lost 5 bases and 4 bases, there was a span of 20 bases. CDR1 MNHEY and CDR2 SVGEGT come from the germline V gene.

This clonotype was seen a few times. The chain uses TRBV9 and TRBJ2-7; 9 bases are shared with TRBD1. Per the germline V gene, CDR1 is SGDLS and CDR2 is YYNGEE. J lost 3 bases, V lost 0 bases, and 4 bases had no gene match. CDR3 length equals 15 residues. As DNA, the CDR3 is TGTGCCAGCAGCGTAGGTCCGGGACAGGGCTACGAGCAGTACTTC. Amino acid sequence: CASSVGPGQGYEQYF. The entire variable domain, with the rest obtained from reference TRBV9 and TRBJ2-7, is as follows: DSGVTQTPKHLITATGQRVTLRCSPRSGDLSVYWYQQSLDQGLQFLIQYYNGEERAKGNILERFSAQQFPDLHSELNLSSLELGDSALYFCASSVGPGQGYEQYFGPGTRLTVT.

The CDR3 is CASSLGSYGYTF. The CDR3 region has the DNA TGTGCCAGCTCGTTGGGGTCCTATGGCTACACCTTC. The chain uses TRBV7-2 and TRBJ1-2; D is unclear. CDR1 and CDR2 from the germline V gene are SGHTA and FQGNSA. The CDR3 is 12 residues long. V was clipped by 8 bases and J by 4 bases, with 11 bases between them.

This clonotype was recorded a few times. The chain is built from TRBV20-1 and TRBJ2-7; D uncertain. Germline CDR1 reads DFQATT; CDR2 reads SNEGSKA (reference sequence). The CDR3 runs 13 residues. Deletions cut 3 bases from V and 3 bases from J, with 12 bases between. The CDR3 DNA sequence: TGCAGTGCTAGTAAAATAGGGTTCTACGAGCAGTACTTC. Translation: CSASKIGFYEQYF.

The V gene is TRBV29-1, the J gene TRBJ2-1; D is ambiguous. V lost 7 bases, J lost 5 bases, and 15 bases lay in between. Germline CDR1 SQVTM, CDR2 ANQGSEA. The CDR3 sequence is 13 residues long. In DNA, the CDR3 is TGCAGCGCTTCTTCGCGGCAGGACAATGAGCAGTTCTTC. Residues: CSASSRQDNEQFF.

The chain is built from TRBV29-1 and TRBJ2-7; 9 nucleotides align to TRBD1. The germline V gene has CDR1 SQVTM and CDR2 ANQGSEA. The V segment lost 6 bases and the J segment 3 bases; nucleotides outside the gene matches: 6. The CDR3 runs 13 residues. The chain's CDR3 is CSVAGTGYYEQYF. The CDR3 DNA follows: TGCAGCGTCGCCGGGACAGGGTACTACGAGCAGTACTTC.

Many counts were recorded for this clonotype. The gene calls are TRBV29-1 and TRBJ1-1, with D uncertain. There are 12 residues in the CDR3. The V end lost 1 base, the J end lost 11 bases, and 14 bases lay between the germline ends. Germline loops: CDR1 SQVTM, CDR2 ANQGSEA. The CDR3 protein is CSVEGTVGTAFF. The CDR3 coding sequence is TGCAGCGTTGAAGGGACCGTAGGCACGGCTTTCTTT.

This clonotype has just a few counts. The chain carries TRBV7-3 and TRBJ2-3, with 9 nucleotides matching TRBD2. CDR3 length: 17 amino acids. Per the germline V gene, CDR1 is SGHTA and CDR2 is FQGTGA. V dropped 0 bases and J dropped 6; count of bases not matched to a gene: 10. CDR3 in amino acids: CASSLTVAGVTGDTQYF. CDR3 coding DNA: TGTGCCAGCAGCTTAACGGTAGCGGGGGTGACGGGGGATACGCAGTATTTT.

The chain links TRBV12-3 or TRBV12-4 to TRBJ2-1; D unresolved. V shed 6 bases and J shed 10 bases, with 10 bases lying between them. This CDR3 comprises 11 residues. CDR3 nucleotides: TGTGCCAGCAGCTCACTTCGGGAGCAGTTCTTC. Its translation: CASSSLREQFF.

The chain couples TRBV5-1 to TRBJ1-3; D uncertain. The CDR3 loop spans 13 amino acids. Germline CDR1 SGHRS, CDR2 YFSETQ. Trimming pared 4 bases from V and 4 bases from J, leaving 9 bases between. The DNA for the CDR3 is TGCGCCAGCAGCCCCGACATAGGAAACACCATATATTTT. It encodes CASSPDIGNTIYF.